The 19 T cell receptor beta chains reported below all come from one sample, sequenced in a study of T cells after yellow fever vaccination. MiXCR, run by TCRdb on the 5' RACE reads, gives a single entry per CDR3 protein. The sample shows 9,500 to 15,000 distinct CDR3 sequences, around 5.8% of them seen only once. The source was PBMCs, either bulk or a sorted T-cell subset (CD4+, CD8+, memory, or dextramer-sorted; not recorded which), collected on the day of the yellow fever booster vaccination. These receptors originate from a man aged 25-45 years who received the YFV17D yellow fever vaccine.

This clonotype was detected ten times or more. J is TRBJ1-1 and V is TRBV20-1, with 9 bases lining up with TRBD1. Germline V CDR1 and CDR2: DFQATT, SNEGSKA (reference sequence). This CDR3 spans 14 amino acids. Germline trimming cut 0 bases from V and 5 bases from J; bases unmatched to any gene: 4. CDR3 region: CSARDGQGRTEAFF. CDR3 DNA: TGCAGTGCTAGAGATGGACAGGGGCGAACTGAAGCTTTCTTT.

This sequence joins TRBV5-1 and TRBJ2-7; 8 nucleotides match TRBD1. The CDR3 loop spans 15 amino acids. Losses at the gene ends were 5 bases for V and 4 bases for J; bases not matched to a gene: 11. CDR1 SGHRS and CDR2 YFSETQ come from the germline V gene. The CDR3 protein is CASRRGGQGAYEQYF. The CDR3, as DNA: TGCGCCAGCAGACGGGGCGGGCAGGGGGCTTACGAGCAGTACTTC.

This clonotype was recorded at least ten times. V usage is TRBV30 and J usage is TRBJ2-5; D may be TRBD2 (6 bases). The CDR3 spans 14 residues. The germline CDR1 and CDR2 sequences are GTSNPN and SVGIG (reference sequence). Trimming removed 3 bases at V and 3 bases at J, with 14 bases between. CDR3 coding DNA: TGTGCCTGGAGCCTCGGGAGTGGGGAAGAGACCCAGTACTTC. Protein sequence: CAWSLGSGEETQYF.

This clonotype was detected ten times or more. Here the CDR3 reads CASSYMITGRGYGYTF. CDR3 coding DNA: TGTGCCAGCAGTTACATGATCACAGGTCGAGGGTATGGCTACACCTTC. The V and J genes are TRBV6-5 and TRBJ1-2; D is possibly TRBD1 (5 bases). Germline V lookup: CDR1 MNHEY, CDR2 SVGAGI. The CDR3 has 16 amino acids. The germline V and J ends were trimmed by 2 bases and 5 bases, with 18 bases remaining between them.

The sample holds many counts of this clonotype. The rearrangement uses TRBV5-6 and TRBJ1-1; D is uncertain. The CDR3 length is 12 residues. The V end was cut by 6 bases, the J end by 5 bases, with 11 bases between. Germline V CDR1 and CDR2: SGHDT, YYEEEE. CDR3 bases: TGTGCCAGCATCTCTTCTGGGACTGAAGCTTTCTTT. The encoded protein is CASISSGTEAFF. The entire variable domain, with the rest obtained from reference TRBV5-6 and TRBJ1-1, is as follows: DAGVTQSPTHLIKTRGQQVTLRCSPKSGHDTVSWYQQALGQGPQFIFQYYEEEERQRGNFPDRFSGHQFPNYSSELNVNALLLGDSALYLCASISSGTEAFFGQGTRLTVV.

This clonotype came up many times. The J gene is TRBJ2-4, the V gene TRBV18; 8 nucleotides align to TRBD2. CDR3 size: 16 residues. Per the germline V gene, CDR1 is KGHSH and CDR2 is LQKENI. V gave up 5 bases and J gave up 1 base; unmatched junction bases: 7. The CDR3, as DNA: TGTGCCAGCTCATCAGCGGGAGATAGGGCCAAAAACATTCAGTACTTC. It specifies CASSSAGDRAKNIQYF.

Relative to its sample, this clonotype is medium-sized. This sequence joins TRBV6-5 and TRBJ2-1, with D perhaps assigned TRBD1 or TRBD2 (5 bases each). Germline lookup yields CDR1 MNHEY and CDR2 SVGAGI. This CDR3 contains 18 residues. V gave up 0 bases and J gave up 5 bases, with 20 bases separating them. CDR3 residues: CASSYSSYRGAGNNEQFF. The CDR3 nucleotides read TGTGCCAGCAGTTACTCGAGTTATCGGGGAGCAGGGAACAATGAGCAGTTCTTC.

Many counts were recorded for this clonotype. V is TRBV2 and J is TRBJ1-5, with 9 positions matching TRBD1. The V and J ends lost 6 bases and 3 bases, in that order; junction bases with no gene match: 6. The CDR3 has 15 residues. Germline loops: CDR1 SNHLY, CDR2 FYNNEI. The CDR3 bases are TGTGCCAGCAGACAGGGGGCGCAGGTCAATCAGCCCCAGCATTTT. Residues: CASRQGAQVNQPQHF.

This clonotype was picked up many times. This sequence joins TRBV6-2 or TRBV6-3 and TRBJ1-5, with unresolved D. The CDR3 length is 15 residues. Germline CDR1 MNHEY, CDR2 SVGEGT. The germline V and J ends were trimmed by 6 bases and 0 bases, with 12 bases remaining between them. CDR3: CASRMDGNSNQPQHF. CDR3 in DNA: TGTGCCAGCAGGATGGACGGAAATAGCAATCAGCCCCAGCATTTT.

The V call is TRBV2, the J call TRBJ2-2; 10 bases map to TRBD2. J lost 5 bases, V lost 8 bases, and 17 bases had no gene match. The CDR3 loop spans 18 amino acids. Germline V lookup: CDR1 SNHLY, CDR2 FYNNEI. This CDR3 reads CASCAISLAGGPTGELFF. CDR3 coding DNA: TGTGCCAGCTGTGCGATCAGTTTAGCGGGAGGACCAACCGGGGAGCTGTTTTTT.

This clonotype was seen many times. The DNA of the CDR3 is TGTGCCAGCAGCCAAGCCGGGAGAACGCAGTATTTT. It translates to CASSQAGRTQYF. The chain recombines TRBV3-1 with TRBJ2-3, with a possible D match to TRBD2 (6 bases). CDR1 LGHDT and CDR2 YNNKEL come from the germline V gene (reference sequence). This CDR3 comprises 12 residues. Between the trimmed V and J ends, which lost 1 base and 9 bases, there was a span of 8 bases.

The V call is TRBV10-3, the J call TRBJ2-7, with D tentatively TRBD1 (5 bases). The germline CDR1 and CDR2 sequences are ENHRY and SYGVKD. This CDR3 has 11 amino acids. V was pared by 10 bases and J by 2 bases, with 9 bases between. CDR3 sequence: CATSGTYEQYF. DNA for the CDR3: TGTGCCACCTCAGGGACCTACGAGCAGTACTTC.

This clonotype was seen repeatedly, ten times or more. The DNA of the CDR3 is TGTGCCAGCAGTTTCGTGACTAGCGGAGCTACCTTAACTGGTAGGGTCTACGAGCAGTACTTC. It translates to CASSFVTSGATLTGRVYEQYF. This sequence joins TRBV12-3 or TRBV12-4 and TRBJ2-7; 9 positions match TRBD2. The CDR3 sequence is 21 residues long. V shed 3 bases, J shed 3 bases, and the junction held 24 bases outside the gene matches.

By share of the sample, this clonotype is medium-sized. The CDR3 sequence is CASVKQETQYF. CDR3 coding DNA: TGTGCCAGCGTGAAACAAGAGACCCAGTACTTC. The chain couples TRBV2 to TRBJ2-5; D uncertain. V lost 8 bases and J lost 2, with 6 bases in between. The germline CDR1 and CDR2 sequences are SNHLY and FYNNEI. CDR3 size: 11 residues.

This clonotype has a count of ten or more. The rearrangement links TRBV21-1 to TRBJ2-4; TRBD1, the D gene given by the table, was not confirmed from the DNA. TRBV21-1 is recorded as a pseudogene. This CDR3 has 17 residues. CDR3 DNA: TGTGCCAGCAACACGCGATACAGGAACCTAGCCAAAAACATTCAGTACTTC. This codes for CASNTRYRNLAKNIQYF.

At least ten counts were recorded for this clonotype. This chain uses TRBV18 with TRBJ2-1; D remains unclear. Trimming stripped 6 bases from V and 15 bases from J, with 18 bases between. The CDR3 is 12 amino acids. The germline gives CDR1 KGHSH, CDR2 LQKENI. The CDR3 sequence is CASSQSPDGRFF. The CDR3 bases are TGTGCCAGCTCCCAATCACCGGATGGTAGGTTCTTC.

This clonotype was counted many times. This chain joins TRBV27 and TRBJ2-1, with TRBD2 matching over 10 bases. The CDR3 sequence is 16 residues long. Trimming took 7 bases from V and 7 from J; bases not matched to a gene: 13. Germline CDR1 is MNHEY and CDR2 is SMNVEV (reference sequence). This CDR3 reads CASNPGWASGSNEQFF. The CDR3 DNA reads TGTGCCAGCAACCCGGGGTGGGCTAGCGGGAGTAATGAGCAGTTCTTC.

This clonotype was recorded many times. The chain links TRBV4-2 to TRBJ1-4; D remains ambiguous. The CDR3 has 15 amino acids. Germline CDR1 and CDR2: LGHNA and YNFKEQ. Trimming removed 5 bases at V and 2 bases at J, with 12 bases between. Here the CDR3 DNA reads TGTGCCAGCAGCTCATTAGTGGAGACTAATGAAAAACTGTTTTTT. Its translation is CASSSLVETNEKLFF.

This clonotype showed up many times. The chain couples TRBV20-1 to TRBJ2-3; no clear D gene. CDR1 DFQATT and CDR2 SNEGSKA come from the germline V gene (reference sequence). Between the trimmed V and J ends, which lost 3 bases and 2 bases, there was a span of 6 bases. CDR3 size: 12 residues. The CDR3 sequence is CSASTFTDTQYF. In DNA form, the CDR3 reads TGCAGTGCTAGTACCTTCACAGATACGCAGTATTTT.